The clone carrying this TCR beta chain was picked up one time. Its antigen remains unknown. This sample was included in a study of shared clonotypes between healthy human individuals. Overall study context: Donors consisted of a couple of women and three men between 18 and 49.

CD8 cells classed as naive were CD45RO-negative and positively selected for CCR7, excluding terminally differentiated effector memory CD45RA+ cells. Germline trimming cut 7 bases from V and 10 bases from J; bases unmatched to any gene: 6. The germline V gene encodes CDR1 SQVTM and CDR2 ANQGSEA. CDR3 length: 11 amino acids. TCRdb's table, derived via immunoSEQ multiplex PCR, lists solely in-frame clones and lacks some. Among approximately 1.9 million clones listed, about 93% were seen once. General study points: Since donors were few, the genetic and exposure-history diversity represented was limited.

Input material: naive CD8+ T cells from PBMCs. The chain has TRBV29-1 and TRBJ2-1; 8 positions agree with TRBD2. The sequence was collected from a man between 18 and 29 years old in good health. Some clones in this sample may be carry-over from other donors' samples. The CDR3 spells CSAAGGGEQFF. For the CDR3, the DNA is TGCAGCGCCGCTGGCGGGGGGGAGCAGTTCTTC.